This T cell receptor beta chain was sequenced in a study of blood T cell repertoires in COVID-19. The CDR3 loop spans 13 amino acids. Germline V lookup: CDR1 MDHEN, CDR2 SYDVKM. Trimming removed 5 bases at V and 5 bases at J, with 13 bases between. Among Cohort 3 donors, those recovered had two negative PCRs, clearance, or symptom resolution. Assay: immunoSEQ multiplex PCR; the TCRdb copy retains only in-frame clones and omits some. The table records about 300,000 clones, roughly 90% of them present only once. Sequenced sample: PBMCs or T cells enriched from blood (not recorded which). The source is a woman in her twenties or thirties who had recovered from COVID-19. The chain combines TRBV28 with TRBJ2-7; TRBD2 might be the D (5 bases). This chain's CDR3 is CASSSPGLDEQYF. The CDR3 nucleotides are TGTGCCAGCAGTAGTCCGGGGTTGGACGAGCAGTACTTC. Filled out from reference TRBV28 and TRBJ2-7, the complete variable domain reads DVKVTQSSRYLVKRTGEKVFLECVQDMDHENMFWYRQDPGLGLRLIYFSYDVKMKEKGDIPEGYSVSREKKERFSLILESASTNQTSMYLCASSSPGLDEQYFGPGTRLTVT.